Included here is one T cell receptor (beta chain) sequence, with context. Its antigen has not been determined. No qualities accompany the bases; no much larger clone lies one base away. Libraries were constructed by RT-PCR. Sequencing took place on an Illumina HiSeq 2500. The raw public reads went through TCRdb reprocessing: fastp at Q25, MiXCR clone calling, in-frame beta chains kept. Rows with one shared CDR3 protein collapse into an entry with the most common genes and DNA. The sample table lists about 480,000 distinct CDR3 sequences, 10% to 15% of them with a count of one. The ten largest clones capture around 14% of the sample. What this sample's time point label stands for: 45 days after influenza vaccine administration. This record comes from a study of response to subunit inactivated influenza vaccine (dated by TCRdb to the late 2010s). The study in broad terms: Deep quantitative T cell receptor repertoire profiling was used in the study to track responses to a trivalent subunit inactivated influenza vaccine. Overall study outcomes, separate from this receptor: The authors suggested that each seasonal influenza vaccination may recruit only a limited number of new T cells.

The junction carries 10 bases between V and J, which are trimmed by 3 bases and 5 bases respectively. The CDR3 goes from the cysteine to the phenylalanine over 13 residues. Only the CDR3 region is kept as DNA, spanning 39 bases read in frame from base 1. CDR1 and CDR2 (LGHDT, YNNKEL) derive from the germline V gene (reference sequence). The receptor comes from a man aged 50 or older who received an inactivated influenza vaccine. Donor details come from another sample of the same person, matched by shared clones. The chain links TRBV3-1 with TRBJ2-5, with no confident D gene call. The sample in question was PBMCs from blood, obtained 35 to 45 days after vaccination. The nucleotide sequence reads as follows: TGTGCCAGCAGCCATCCCCTTGGGGAGACCCAGTACTTC. Its translation is CASSHPLGETQYF.